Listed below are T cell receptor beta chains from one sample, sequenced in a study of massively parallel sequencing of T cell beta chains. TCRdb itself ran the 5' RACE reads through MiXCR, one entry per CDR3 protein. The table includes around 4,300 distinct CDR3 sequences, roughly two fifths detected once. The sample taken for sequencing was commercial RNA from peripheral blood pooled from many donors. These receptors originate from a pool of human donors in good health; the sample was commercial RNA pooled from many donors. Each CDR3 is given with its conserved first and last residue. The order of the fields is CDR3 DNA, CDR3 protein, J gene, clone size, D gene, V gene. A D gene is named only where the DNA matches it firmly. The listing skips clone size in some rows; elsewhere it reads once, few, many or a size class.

CDR3 DNA: TGTGCCAGCAGCGTCCCGGGTCTTGACTATGGCTACACCTTC
CDR3 protein: CASSVPGLDYGYTF
J gene: TRBJ1-2
clone size: NA
D gene: NA
V gene: TRBV7-2

CDR3 DNA: TGTGCCAGCAGCTCATTGAGGAATGAGCAGTTCTTC
CDR3 protein: CASSSLRNEQFF
J gene: TRBJ2-1
clone size: NA
D gene: NA
V gene: TRBV7-1

CDR3 DNA: TGCAGTGCTAGGGGGACAGGGGGCTACGAGCAGTACTTC
CDR3 protein: CSARGTGGYEQYF
J gene: TRBJ2-7
clone size: NA
D gene: TRBD1
V gene: TRBV20-1

CDR3 DNA: TGTGCCATCAGTGAGTCGGTGGCGGTGGAGCAGTTCTTC
CDR3 protein: CAISESVAVEQFF
J gene: TRBJ2-1
clone size: NA
D gene: NA
V gene: TRBV10-3

CDR3 DNA: TGCAGCGTTGTTACTAGATCCTACGAGCAGTACTTC
CDR3 protein: CSVVTRSYEQYF
J gene: TRBJ2-7
clone size: NA
D gene: NA
V gene: TRBV29-1

CDR3 DNA: TGTGCCAGCAGCCTCAGGGGGCCTGGGGCCAACGTCCTGACTTTC
CDR3 protein: CASSLRGPGANVLTF
J gene: TRBJ2-6
clone size: NA
D gene: TRBD1
V gene: TRBV14

CDR3 DNA: TGTGCCAGTCGAAACGGCCGACCGAATTCACCCCTCCACTTT
CDR3 protein: CASRNGRPNSPLHF
J gene: TRBJ1-6
clone size: NA
D gene: NA
V gene: TRBV6-1

CDR3 DNA: TGTGCCAGCAGCTCCACCGACAGGAGTGAAGCTTTCTTT
CDR3 protein: CASSSTDRSEAFF
J gene: TRBJ1-1
clone size: NA
D gene: NA
V gene: TRBV11-2

CDR3 DNA: TGTGCCAGCAGCCCCCCGAAGGCCGGGGAGCTGTTTTTT
CDR3 protein: CASSPPKAGELFF
J gene: TRBJ2-2
clone size: NA
D gene: NA
V gene: TRBV4-2

CDR3 DNA: TGTGCCAGCATAAATTACCAGGGGGCTGAAGCTTTCTTT
CDR3 protein: CASINYQGAEAFF
J gene: TRBJ1-1
clone size: few
D gene: TRBD1
V gene: TRBV6-1

CDR3 DNA: TGTGCCAGCAGCTTAGGGGGCAGAGTCTATGGCTACACCTTC
CDR3 protein: CASSLGGRVYGYTF
J gene: TRBJ1-2
clone size: few
D gene: NA
V gene: TRBV13

CDR3 DNA: TGCAGCGTCCGCGGAACGACGGTTGAGACCCAGTACTTC
CDR3 protein: CSVRGTTVETQYF
J gene: TRBJ2-5
clone size: few
D gene: NA
V gene: TRBV29-1

CDR3 DNA: TGCAGTGCTATCGTATCAACGAACACCGGGGAGCTGTTTTTT
CDR3 protein: CSAIVSTNTGELFF
J gene: TRBJ2-2
clone size: NA
D gene: NA
V gene: TRBV20-1

CDR3 DNA: TGTGCCAGCAGCTTAGAGGGGCCTTCTTACGAGCAGTACTTC
CDR3 protein: CASSLEGPSYEQYF
J gene: TRBJ2-7
clone size: NA
D gene: NA
V gene: TRBV11-2

CDR3 DNA: TGCGCCAGCAGCTTTAGGAGGACAGAAGAGACCCAGTACTTC
CDR3 protein: CASSFRRTEETQYF
J gene: TRBJ2-5
clone size: NA
D gene: NA
V gene: TRBV5-1

CDR3 DNA: TGTGCCAGCAGCCAAGATCAGGGGGCCTGGAGCTACACCTTC
CDR3 protein: CASSQDQGAWSYTF
J gene: TRBJ1-2
clone size: NA
D gene: TRBD1
V gene: TRBV4-2

CDR3 DNA: TGTGCCAGCAGTTACTCGACAGGGCGGTTTGGCGAGCAGTACTTC
CDR3 protein: CASSYSTGRFGEQYF
J gene: TRBJ2-7
clone size: NA
D gene: TRBD1
V gene: TRBV6-2/TRBV6-3

CDR3 DNA: TGTGCCAGCAGTTACGGCCTTGGCACTGAAGCTTTCTTT
CDR3 protein: CASSYGLGTEAFF
J gene: TRBJ1-1
clone size: NA
D gene: NA
V gene: TRBV6-2/TRBV6-3

CDR3 DNA: TGCGCCAGCAGCTTGCCCGGGGCACTCTCTAACAATGAGCAGTTCTTC
CDR3 protein: CASSLPGALSNNEQFF
J gene: TRBJ2-1
clone size: NA
D gene: NA
V gene: TRBV5-1

CDR3 DNA: TGCAGCGTTCGAGGGCAGATATACGAGCAGTACTTC
CDR3 protein: CSVRGQIYEQYF
J gene: TRBJ2-7
clone size: NA
D gene: NA
V gene: TRBV29-1

CDR3 DNA: TGCAGTGCTGGAGGACAGGGGTACGGCTACACCTTC
CDR3 protein: CSAGGQGYGYTF
J gene: TRBJ1-2
clone size: NA
D gene: TRBD1
V gene: TRBV20-1

CDR3 DNA: TGCGCCAGCAGCTACTCTCGGCTTAATGAGCAGTTCTTC
CDR3 protein: CASSYSRLNEQFF
J gene: TRBJ2-1
clone size: once
D gene: NA
V gene: TRBV5-1

CDR3 DNA: TGTGCCAGCAGCTACGACATCACAGATACGCAGTATTTT
CDR3 protein: CASSYDITDTQYF
J gene: TRBJ2-3
clone size: NA
D gene: NA
V gene: TRBV9

CDR3 DNA: TGCAGTGCTAGAGTATACAAAGAGACCCAGTACTTC
CDR3 protein: CSARVYKETQYF
J gene: TRBJ2-5
clone size: medium-sized
D gene: NA
V gene: TRBV20-1

CDR3 DNA: TGTGCCAGCAGCGCCCACGGGGGGCGCTCCTACGAGCAGTACTTC
CDR3 protein: CASSAHGGRSYEQYF
J gene: TRBJ2-7
clone size: NA
D gene: NA
V gene: TRBV9

CDR3 DNA: TGTGCCAGCAGCTCAGGAGGAGGATGGACTGAAGCTTTCTTT
CDR3 protein: CASSSGGGWTEAFF
J gene: TRBJ1-1
clone size: NA
D gene: NA
V gene: TRBV7-1

CDR3 DNA: TGTGCCAGCAGCTTAGGGCAGGGCCTCTATGGCTACACCTTC
CDR3 protein: CASSLGQGLYGYTF
J gene: TRBJ1-2
clone size: large
D gene: NA
V gene: TRBV11-3

CDR3 DNA: TGCGCCAGCAGCAAGGGGGACAGCACAGATACGCAGTATTTT
CDR3 protein: CASSKGDSTDTQYF
J gene: TRBJ2-3
clone size: NA
D gene: NA
V gene: TRBV5-1

CDR3 DNA: TGTGCCAGCAGCGCCGGGACCCAAGAGACCCAGTACTTC
CDR3 protein: CASSAGTQETQYF
J gene: TRBJ2-5
clone size: NA
D gene: NA
V gene: TRBV7-2

CDR3 DNA: TGTGCCAGCAGCTTAGGGCAGGACGAGCAGTTCTTC
CDR3 protein: CASSLGQDEQFF
J gene: TRBJ2-1
clone size: once
D gene: NA
V gene: TRBV11-3

CDR3 DNA: TGCGCCAGCAGTAAGGGCGTTGAAGCTTTCTTT
CDR3 protein: CASSKGVEAFF
J gene: TRBJ1-1
clone size: NA
D gene: NA
V gene: TRBV4-1

CDR3 DNA: TGCGCCAGCAGCTTGGCTCCTAGCGGAGAGACCCAGTACTTC
CDR3 protein: CASSLAPSGETQYF
J gene: TRBJ2-5
clone size: NA
D gene: TRBD2
V gene: TRBV5-1

CDR3 DNA: TGCGCCAACAAAAGCGAGGGGAATGAGCAGTTCTTC
CDR3 protein: CANKSEGNEQFF
J gene: TRBJ2-1
clone size: NA
D gene: NA
V gene: TRBV5-1

CDR3 DNA: TGCAGTGCAGTAAACACTGAAGCTTTCTTT
CDR3 protein: CSAVNTEAFF
J gene: TRBJ1-1
clone size: NA
D gene: NA
V gene: TRBV20-1

CDR3 DNA: TGTGCCAGCAGCTTATACGGCTACGAGCAGTACTTC
CDR3 protein: CASSLYGYEQYF
J gene: TRBJ2-7
clone size: NA
D gene: NA
V gene: TRBV7-2

CDR3 DNA: TGCAGTGCTAGAGGGGACAGGGGGTTTCGGCCTGAAGCTTTCTTT
CDR3 protein: CSARGDRGFRPEAFF
J gene: TRBJ1-1
clone size: medium-sized
D gene: TRBD1
V gene: TRBV20-1

CDR3 DNA: TGTGCCAGCAGTTCCGGACTAGCGGGATACAATGAGCAGTTCTTC
CDR3 protein: CASSSGLAGYNEQFF
J gene: TRBJ2-1
clone size: NA
D gene: TRBD2
V gene: TRBV6-2/TRBV6-3

CDR3 DNA: TGCAGCGTCTGGGACAGAATCACAGATACGCAGTATTTT
CDR3 protein: CSVWDRITDTQYF
J gene: TRBJ2-3
clone size: NA
D gene: TRBD1
V gene: TRBV29-1

CDR3 DNA: TGCGCCAGCAGCTTGCAGGGACTAGTCTACGAGCAGTACTTC
CDR3 protein: CASSLQGLVYEQYF
J gene: TRBJ2-7
clone size: few
D gene: TRBD2
V gene: TRBV5-1

CDR3 DNA: TGTGCCAGCAGTTTACTAGCGACAGATACGCAGTATTTT
CDR3 protein: CASSLLATDTQYF
J gene: TRBJ2-3
clone size: NA
D gene: NA
V gene: TRBV12-3/TRBV12-4